This passage covers 6 T cell receptor beta chains from one sample sequenced in a study of blood T cell repertoires in COVID-19. Only in-frame clones appear in the TCRdb table, and some are missing; sequencing was by immunoSEQ multiplex PCR. Found here are approximately 110,000 clones, roughly 86% of them singletons; the top ten hold 4% to 5.5%. The specimen sequenced was peripheral blood. These receptors were taken from a man aged 40-55 years with acute or convalescent COVID-19.

This clone was picked up a small number of times. V and J are TRBV19 and TRBJ1-2; D gene ambiguous. Trimming left V 8 bases short and J 0 bases short, with 10 bases between. Germline V gene lookup returns CDR1 LNHDA and CDR2 SQIVND (reference sequence). The CDR3 consists of 13 residues. CDR3 DNA sequence: TGTGCCAGTTCACCAGGCACTAACTATGGCTACACCTTC. It yields the protein CASSPGTNYGYTF.

This chain links TRBV30 with TRBJ2-2, with 11 bases fitting TRBD2. With 2 bases clipped from V and 6 bases from J, the junction kept 14 bases outside the gene matches. CDR3 size: 18 residues. Looked up from germline, CDR1 is GTSNPN and CDR2 is SVGIG (reference sequence). CDR3 sequence reads: CAWSYTGLAEWVSGELFF. CDR3 sequence (DNA): TGTGCCTGGAGTTACACGGGACTAGCGGAATGGGTCTCCGGGGAGCTGTTTTTT.

In this sample, this clone turned up a few times. The chain links TRBV4-3 to TRBJ2-5, with 10 bases that match TRBD2. The CDR3 covers 15 residues. J gave up 4 bases and V 0 bases, and 2 bases lay outside the gene matches. Germline loops: CDR1 LGHNA, CDR2 YSLEER. CDR3 region: CASSQDPSGGETQYF. DNA for the CDR3: TGCGCCAGCAGCCAAGATCCTAGCGGGGGAGAGACCCAGTACTTC.

The chain combines TRBV6-6 with TRBJ1-2; D call uncertain. The CDR3 is 12 residues long. V lost 2 bases and J 8 bases, leaving 9 bases between the germline ends. Germline CDR1 is MNHNY and CDR2 is SVGAGI (reference sequence). This chain's CDR3 is CASSYTGPGYTF. CDR3 sequence (DNA): TGTGCCAGCAGTTACACTGGGCCGGGCTACACCTTC.

The chain employs TRBV19 and TRBJ1-5; TRBD1 might be the D (6 bases). Germline V gene data show CDR1 as LNHDA and CDR2 as SQIVND (reference sequence). V shed 7 bases and J shed 3 bases, with 13 bases lying between them. CDR3 length: 14 residues. The CDR3 protein is CASTSDRYNQPQHF. The CDR3 nucleotides read TGTGCCAGTACCTCTGACAGGTACAATCAGCCCCAGCATTTT.

The CDR3 loop is CASSQDRRTDRGLLDEQFF. CDR3 coding DNA: TGTGCCAGCAGCCAAGATCGGCGGACCGACAGGGGGCTCCTTGATGAGCAGTTCTTC. The gene calls are TRBV4-2 and TRBJ2-1, with TRBD1 matching 10 bases. This CDR3 region has 19 residues. With 0 bases clipped from V and 8 bases from J, the junction kept 16 bases outside the gene matches. Germline V lookup: CDR1 LGHNA, CDR2 YNFKEQ.